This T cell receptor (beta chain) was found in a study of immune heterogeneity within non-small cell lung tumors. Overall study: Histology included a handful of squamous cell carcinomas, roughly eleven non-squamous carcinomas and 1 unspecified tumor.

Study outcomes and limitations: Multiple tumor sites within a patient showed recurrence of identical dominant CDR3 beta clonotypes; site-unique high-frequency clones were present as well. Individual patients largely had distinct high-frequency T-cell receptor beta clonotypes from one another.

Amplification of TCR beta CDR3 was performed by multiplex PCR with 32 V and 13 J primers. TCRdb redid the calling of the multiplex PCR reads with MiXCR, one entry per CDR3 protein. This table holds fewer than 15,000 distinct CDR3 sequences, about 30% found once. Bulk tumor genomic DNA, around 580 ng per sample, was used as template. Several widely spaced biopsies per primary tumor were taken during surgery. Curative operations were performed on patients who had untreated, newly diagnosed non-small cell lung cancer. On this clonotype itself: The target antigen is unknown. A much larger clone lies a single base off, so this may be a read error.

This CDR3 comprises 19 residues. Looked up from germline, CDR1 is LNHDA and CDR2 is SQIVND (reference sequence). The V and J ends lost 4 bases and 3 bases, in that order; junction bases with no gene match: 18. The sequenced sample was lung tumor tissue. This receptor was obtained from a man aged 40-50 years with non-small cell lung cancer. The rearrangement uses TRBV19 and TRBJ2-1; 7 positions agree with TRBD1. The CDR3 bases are TGTGCCAGTAGTAGATCCCTGACAGGGTCCTCAAGTCTCTACAATGAGCAGTTCTTC. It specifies CASSRSLTGSSSLYNEQFF.